Listed below are T cell receptor beta chains from one sample, sequenced in a study of cytomegalovirus exposure and HLA in healthy donors. Profiled with immunoSEQ multiplex PCR; TCRdb holds only in-frame clones, not every one. The sample carries hundreds of thousands of clones, about 80% recorded once. The specimen was PBMCs. All receptors come from a man aged 18-30 years in good health and CMV-seronegative. The CDR3 runs from the conserved cysteine through the conserved F or W. Fields, in order: clone size, J gene, D gene, V gene, CDR3 DNA, CDR3 protein. D genes are given only for firm matches. The listing skips clone size in some rows; elsewhere it reads once, few, many or a size class.

once,TRBJ2-1,.,TRBV19,TGTGCCAGTAGTTACAGATACAATGAGCAGTTCTTC,CASSYRYNEQFF
.,TRBJ1-4,.,TRBV7-9,TGTTCCAGCAGCTTAGTGGGAGAGGAGAAACTGTTTTTT,CSSSLVGEEKLFF
.,TRBJ2-5,.,TRBV7-3,TGTGCCAGCAGCTTTGTAGTGCAAGAGACCCAGTACTTC,CASSFVVQETQYF
.,TRBJ1-2,.,TRBV19,TGTGCCAGTAGTATGGAGGTATCCCTCGATGGCTACACCTTC,CASSMEVSLDGYTF
.,TRBJ2-1,TRBD2,TRBV7-3,TGTGCCAGCAGCCTCGAGAGCGGGAGTAGGAATGAGCAGTTCTTC,CASSLESGSRNEQFF
.,TRBJ1-5,TRBD1,TRBV15,TGTGCCACCAGCCAGGACAGGAGTAACAATCAGCCCCAGCATTTT,CATSQDRSNNQPQHF
.,TRBJ1-1,.,TRBV2,TGTGCCAGCAGTGAAGAAGCGGTGGGGAACACTGAAGCTTTCTTT,CASSEEAVGNTEAFF
.,TRBJ1-3,TRBD1,TRBV6-1,TGTGCCAGCAGTGGGGACAGGACCAGCTCTGGAAACACCATATATTTT,CASSGDRTSSGNTIYF
few,TRBJ2-1,TRBD1,TRBV11-2,TGTGCCACACCGGGACAGAACTACAATGAGCAGTTCTTC,CATPGQNYNEQFF
once,TRBJ2-4,TRBD1,TRBV28,TGTGCCAGCAGCACACAGGGGGCCAAAAACATTCAGTACTTC,CASSTQGAKNIQYF
.,TRBJ1-2,TRBD1,TRBV18,TGTGCCAGCTCACCGGAGGGGGCGAATGGCTACACCTTC,CASSPEGANGYTF
.,TRBJ1-5,.,TRBV19,TGTGCCAGTAGGCTAAGAGGAAATCAGCCCCAGCATTTT,CASRLRGNQPQHF
.,TRBJ2-3,.,TRBV7-9,TGTGCCAGCAGCTCCAAACGGGGGGCTGGGACAGATACGCAGTATTTT,CASSSKRGAGTDTQYF
.,TRBJ1-2,TRBD1,TRBV28,TGTGCCAGCAACATCAGGGGCAGGGGGGAGTTTGATGGCTACACCTTC,CASNIRGRGEFDGYTF
.,TRBJ2-7,.,TRBV30,TGTGCCTGGGGCCCAGCGTCGGACGAGCAGTACTTC,CAWGPASDEQYF
.,TRBJ2-3,.,TRBV28,TGTGCCAGCAGTTCCGTCGGGAGCACAGATACGCAGTATTTT,CASSSVGSTDTQYF
.,TRBJ2-7,.,TRBV2,TGTGCCAGCAGTGATGTTATCGAGCAGTACTTC,CASSDVIEQYF
.,TRBJ2-5,TRBD2,TRBV11-2,TGTGCCAGCAGCGTAGCGGGAGCGGAGACCCAGTACTTC,CASSVAGAETQYF
.,TRBJ2-1,.,TRBV5-6,TGTGCCAGCAGCTTTCCGCTGGTAGCCCCCAATGAGCAGTTCTTC,CASSFPLVAPNEQFF
.,TRBJ2-7,.,TRBV5-1,TGCGCCAGCAGTCCCCCTGTGAGGGACGAGCAGTACTTC,CASSPPVRDEQYF
.,TRBJ2-3,TRBD1,TRBV5-6,TGTGCCAGCAGCGTAGGCGGGACAGGGCCCACAGATACGCAGTATTTT,CASSVGGTGPTDTQYF
.,TRBJ2-6,.,TRBV6-1,TGTGCCAGCAGTGAACACCCACAGGGCTCTGGGGCCAACGTCCTGACTTTC,CASSEHPQGSGANVLTF
.,TRBJ2-1,.,TRBV7-3,TGTGCCAGCAGCCGACAGGCCAGCTCCTACAATGAGCAGTTCTTC,CASSRQASSYNEQFF
.,TRBJ1-6,TRBD1,TRBV7-9,TGTGCCAGCAGCTGGACAGGGGGCTCACCCCTCCACTTT,CASSWTGGSPLHF
.,TRBJ1-2,TRBD1,TRBV6-1,TGTGCCAGCAGTGCGGGACAGGGGGGTAACTATGGCTACACCTTC,CASSAGQGGNYGYTF
.,TRBJ2-7,TRBD2,TRBV19,TGTGCCAGTAGTATAGCGGCTAGCGGGAGGGCCTCGTACGAGCAGTACTTC,CASSIAASGRASYEQYF
.,TRBJ2-7,TRBD1,TRBV30,TGTGCCTGGCGGGGACAGACCTCCTACGAGCAGTACTTC,CAWRGQTSYEQYF
.,TRBJ1-5,.,TRBV6-5,TGTGCCAGCAGTTACGGGGCAAGCAATCAGCCCCAGCATTTT,CASSYGASNQPQHF
once,TRBJ1-1,.,TRBV28,TGTGCCAGCAGTTTGTCCACAGCCACCACTGAAGCTTTCTTT,CASSLSTATTEAFF
.,TRBJ2-3,TRBD2,TRBV9,TGTGCCAGCAGCGCCCGACCGGGGGGTACAGATACGCAGTATTTT,CASSARPGGTDTQYF
few,TRBJ2-2,TRBD1,TRBV5-1,TGCGCCAGCAGCTTGGCTCAGGGGGCGATCGGGGAGCTGTTTTTT,CASSLAQGAIGELFF
.,TRBJ2-7,TRBD1,TRBV28,TGTGCCAGCAGTTTGCCACCGGGACAGGGGGCCGTCGAGCAGTACTTC,CASSLPPGQGAVEQYF
few,TRBJ2-1,TRBD1,TRBV9,TGTGCCAGCAGCCCATCATCAGACAGGGAAGGTTTCTTC,CASSPSSDREGFF
.,TRBJ2-2,.,TRBV5-4,TGTGCCAGCAGCTTGGCCGGCAGGCGAAACACCGGGGAGCTGTTTTTT,CASSLAGRRNTGELFF
.,TRBJ1-1,.,TRBV28,TGTGCCAGCAGCCTAATGGGGCGGGGGCCTTCTGAAGCTTTCTTT,CASSLMGRGPSEAFF
.,TRBJ2-5,.,TRBV18,TGTGCCAGCTCACCTTCGGCCAGGCGTTTAGAGACCCAGTACTTC,CASSPSARRLETQYF
few,TRBJ2-1,.,TRBV5-4,TGTGCCAGCAGCTTACGCTTTCGGGAGCAGTTCTTC,CASSLRFREQFF
.,TRBJ1-2,.,TRBV28,TGTGCCAGCACCGAAGGACGGGGCTATGGCTACACCTTC,CASTEGRGYGYTF
.,TRBJ1-5,TRBD1,TRBV5-8,TGTGCCAGCAGCTCTGGGACAGGTTATAGCAATCAGCCCCAGCATTTT,CASSSGTGYSNQPQHF
.,TRBJ2-5,TRBD1,TRBV5-1,TGCGCCAGCAGCGAGGGGGTCCTCTTAACAGGGGAAGAGACCCAGTACTTC,CASSEGVLLTGEETQYF
.,TRBJ2-6,TRBD1,TRBV4-1,TGCGCCAGCAGCCCCAGCCACCAGGGGGCGGTTCGGGCCAACGTCCTGACTTTC,CASSPSHQGAVRANVLTF
.,TRBJ1-1,.,TRBV7-9,TGTGCCAGCAGCAGATTGCTTGGAGACACTGAAGCTTTCTTT,CASSRLLGDTEAFF
.,TRBJ1-2,.,TRBV7-9,TGTGCCAGCAACCAAATGGGGGGAAGTGGCTACACCTTC,CASNQMGGSGYTF
few,TRBJ2-7,TRBD1,TRBV6-5,TGTGCCAGCAGTTACCTCTCCGGGACAGCTTACGAGCAGTACTTC,CASSYLSGTAYEQYF
few,TRBJ2-2,.,TRBV19,TGTGCCACCTCGTGGGGGCGGCCGAGCACCGGGGAGCTGTTTTTT,CATSWGRPSTGELFF
.,TRBJ2-1,.,TRBV9,TGTGCCAGCAGCGTAGGGGAGTACAATGAGCAGTTCTTC,CASSVGEYNEQFF